Listed below are T cell receptor beta chains from one sample, sequenced in a study of blood T cell repertoires in COVID-19. Sequencing was performed with immunoSEQ multiplex PCR; in TCRdb, only in-frame clones are kept and a portion is missing. Of more than 350,000 clones detected, roughly 88% appear once; the ten largest clones hold roughly 1.4%. Sequenced sample: PBMCs or T cells enriched from blood (not recorded which). These receptors were taken from a woman aged 18-29 years who had been exposed to COVID-19. The CDR3 runs from the conserved cysteine through the conserved F or W. D genes are given only for firm matches. A clone size is listed for some rows: how often the clone was seen (once, few, many), or a class if it is expanded.

TRBJ1-5 | TRBV7-9 | TRBD1 | . | CASSFGQGYYSNQPQHF | TGTGCCAGCAGCTTTGGACAGGGTTATTATAGCAATCAGCCCCAGCATTTT
TRBJ1-4 | TRBV5-6 | . | . | CASRAGRRFGEKLFF | TGTGCCAGCAGGGCGGGTAGGAGGTTTGGGGAAAAACTGTTTTTT
TRBJ2-7 | TRBV6-5 | TRBD1 | . | CASRARQGYYEQYF | TGTGCCAGCAGAGCCAGACAGGGTTACTACGAGCAGTACTTC
TRBJ1-5 | TRBV28 | . | . | CASSFRASLEDQPQHF | TGTGCCAGCAGTTTCAGGGCGTCCCTAGAGGATCAGCCCCAGCATTTT
TRBJ1-6 | TRBV7-8 | . | . | CASSLESIGRSDSPLHF | TGTGCCAGCAGCTTAGAGAGTATAGGGAGATCCGATTCACCCCTCCACTTT
TRBJ2-7 | TRBV13 | TRBD1 | . | CASSPDTGDYEQYF | TGTGCCAGCAGCCCCGATACAGGGGACTACGAGCAGTACTTC
TRBJ2-7 | TRBV10-3 | TRBD2 | . | CAIRSGIVSYEQYF | TGTGCCATCAGGAGCGGGATAGTCTCCTACGAGCAGTACTTC
TRBJ2-1 | TRBV28 | . | . | CASSFRQYTNNEQFF | TGTGCCAGCAGTTTTCGTCAGTACACGAACAATGAGCAGTTCTTC
TRBJ1-4 | TRBV5-1 | . | few | CASSRATNEKLFF | TGCGCCAGCAGCCGGGCAACTAATGAAAAACTGTTTTTT
TRBJ2-4 | TRBV28 | TRBD1 | . | CASSPPTGGDDKNIQYF | TGTGCCAGCAGCCCACCGACAGGGGGCGACGACAAAAACATTCAGTACTTC
TRBJ2-7 | TRBV28 | TRBD1 | . | CASNWPGTAPTEQYF | TGTGCCAGCAATTGGCCCGGGACAGCCCCAACGGAGCAGTACTTC
TRBJ2-1 | TRBV7-8 | TRBD2 | once | CASSFSQRGAVNEQFF | TGTGCCAGCAGCTTCTCACAGCGGGGGGCCGTCAATGAGCAGTTCTTC
TRBJ2-2 | TRBV27 | . | once | CASRAGSLNTGELFF | TGTGCCAGCAGAGCCGGGTCCTTGAACACCGGGGAGCTGTTTTTT
TRBJ2-1 | TRBV15 | TRBD1 | . | CATSRAGTGLYNEQFF | TGTGCCACCAGCAGAGCAGGGACAGGGTTGTACAATGAGCAGTTCTTC
TRBJ2-7 | TRBV5-1 | TRBD1 | once | CASSPGQTYEQYF | TGCGCCAGCAGCCCGGGACAGACCTACGAGCAGTACTTC
TRBJ1-2 | TRBV6-1 | . | . | CASNEYQGFYGYTF | TGTGCCAGCAATGAATACCAGGGGTTCTATGGCTACACCTTC
TRBJ2-7 | TRBV13 | TRBD1 | . | CASSVTGAYEQYF | TGTGCCAGCAGCGTAACAGGGGCCTACGAGCAGTACTTC
TRBJ2-7 | TRBV6-5 | TRBD1 | . | CASETRQGGHEQYF | TGTGCCAGCGAAACTCGACAGGGGGGGCACGAGCAGTACTTC
TRBJ2-3 | TRBV28 | . | . | CASSSGQLPTDTQYF | TGTGCCAGCAGTAGTGGACAGTTACCCACAGATACGCAGTATTTT
TRBJ2-7 | TRBV12-3/TRBV12-4 | . | . | CASSGTEGYEQYF | TGTGCCAGCAGTGGAACGGAGGGCTACGAGCAGTACTTC
TRBJ1-2 | TRBV6-6 | . | . | CASSDPKTTNYGYTF | TGTGCCAGCAGTGATCCTAAGACAACAAACTATGGCTACACCTTC
TRBJ1-2 | TRBV18 | . | . | CASSPPAPRFYGYTF | TGTGCCAGCTCACCACCGGCCCCGAGGTTCTATGGCTACACCTTC
TRBJ1-1 | TRBV29-1 | . | once | CSVEEAGLATEAFF | TGCAGCGTTGAAGAGGCAGGGCTCGCCACTGAAGCTTTCTTT
TRBJ2-2 | TRBV15 | TRBD2 | . | CATSRLAGGTGELFF | TGTGCCACCAGCAGACTAGCGGGAGGCACCGGGGAGCTGTTTTTT
TRBJ2-7 | TRBV24-1 | TRBD1 | . | CATSDGTGGSYEQYF | TGTGCCACCAGTGACGGGACAGGGGGTTCCTACGAGCAGTACTTC
TRBJ2-7 | TRBV18 | . | . | CASSPRGTSYEQYF | TGTGCCAGCTCACCCAGGGGAACTTCGTACGAGCAGTACTTC
TRBJ1-5 | TRBV28 | . | . | CASRGMDSLNQPQHF | TGTGCCAGCAGGGGAATGGACTCACTCAATCAGCCCCAGCATTTT
TRBJ1-6 | TRBV6-6 | TRBD1 | . | CASSLWDRDPYNSPLHF | TGTGCCAGCAGTCTGTGGGACAGGGACCCCTATAATTCACCCCTCCACTTT
TRBJ1-5 | TRBV29-1 | . | . | CSATTEYQPQHF | TGCAGCGCTACGACTGAATATCAGCCCCAGCATTTT
TRBJ2-7 | TRBV4-2 | TRBD1 | once | CASSQVYGQEFYEQYF | TGTGCCAGCAGCCAAGTCTACGGACAGGAGTTCTACGAGCAGTACTTC
TRBJ1-4 | TRBV29-1 | TRBD1 | few | CSAKTGDVIEKLFF | TGCAGCGCGAAAACAGGGGATGTTATTGAAAAACTGTTTTTT
TRBJ1-1 | TRBV9 | . | . | CASSAGAREAFF | TGTGCCAGCAGCGCAGGCGCCCGGGAAGCTTTCTTT
TRBJ1-1 | TRBV12-3/TRBV12-4 | TRBD1 | . | CASRRTGEAFF | TGTGCCAGCAGACGGACAGGGGAAGCTTTCTTT
TRBJ2-2 | TRBV11-2 | . | . | CASSLGLSGELFF | TGTGCCAGCAGCTTAGGTCTGTCGGGGGAGCTGTTTTTT
TRBJ2-4 | TRBV15 | TRBD2 | . | CATSREGAGGVKNIQYF | TGTGCCACCAGCAGAGAAGGGGCGGGGGGTGTCAAAAACATTCAGTACTTC
TRBJ1-2 | TRBV7-9 | . | . | CASSRIPETEGYTF | TGTGCCAGCAGCCGAATCCCCGAGACGGAGGGCTACACCTTC
TRBJ2-7 | TRBV6-5 | . | . | CASSPSFEGSYEQYF | TGTGCCAGCAGTCCGTCCTTTGAGGGAAGCTACGAGCAGTACTTC
TRBJ1-5 | TRBV7-9 | . | . | CASSLGDSAANQPQHF | TGTGCCAGCAGCTTAGGAGATAGTGCCGCCAATCAGCCCCAGCATTTT
TRBJ1-3 | TRBV19 | . | . | CASTRAPGNTIYF | TGTGCCAGTACGCGGGCTCCTGGAAACACCATATATTTT
TRBJ1-1 | TRBV3-1/TRBV3-2 | TRBD1 | . | CASSPIQGATEAFF | TGTGCCAGCAGCCCCATCCAGGGGGCCACTGAAGCTTTCTTT
TRBJ2-2 | TRBV5-6 | TRBD2 | once | CASSLLLAGDLDTGELFF | TGTGCCAGCAGCTTACTCCTAGCGGGAGATCTTGACACCGGGGAGCTGTTTTTT
TRBJ2-5 | TRBV28 | . | . | CASSFYQETQYF | TGTGCCAGCAGTTTTTACCAGGAGACCCAGTACTTC